A selection of T cell receptor beta chains follows, all from one sample in a study of cytomegalovirus exposure and HLA in healthy donors. Some clones are missing from TCRdb's copy, which holds only in-frame ones; the method was immunoSEQ multiplex PCR. This sample has around 120,000 clones; more than 60% occur once, and the top ten carry about 2.6%. Sequenced sample: PBMCs. Every receptor here comes from a woman aged 40 to 50 in good health and CMV-seropositive. Both conserved end residues are part of each CDR3. The order of the fields is D gene, J gene, clone size, V gene, CDR3 DNA, CDR3 protein. The D gene is left open where the match is weak. Where a row states a size, it is once, few, many or the class of an expanded clone; other rows omit it.

D gene: .; J gene: TRBJ2-1; clone size: few; V gene: TRBV11-2; CDR3 DNA: TGTGCCAGCAGCTTAGATAGGACACACTACAATGAGCAGTTCTTC; CDR3 protein: CASSLDRTHYNEQFF
D gene: TRBD1; J gene: TRBJ1-3; clone size: .; V gene: TRBV12-5; CDR3 DNA: TGTGCTAGTGGTTTTCTCCTTCCAGGGGGCGCTGGAAACACCATATATTTT; CDR3 protein: CASGFLLPGGAGNTIYF
D gene: TRBD1; J gene: TRBJ2-7; clone size: .; V gene: TRBV9; CDR3 DNA: TGTGCCAGCGGGACAGGGGATAGCGAGCAGTACTTC; CDR3 protein: CASGTGDSEQYF
D gene: TRBD1; J gene: TRBJ1-2; clone size: .; V gene: TRBV7-2; CDR3 DNA: TGTGCCAGCAGCCCGACAGGGGCGAACTATGGCTACACCTTC; CDR3 protein: CASSPTGANYGYTF
D gene: TRBD2; J gene: TRBJ2-5; clone size: .; V gene: TRBV6-5; CDR3 DNA: TGTGCCAGCAGGTCCGGACTAGTCGGGACCCAGTACTTC; CDR3 protein: CASRSGLVGTQYF
D gene: .; J gene: TRBJ2-5; clone size: .; V gene: TRBV29-1; CDR3 DNA: TGCAGCGTATCCTGGCAGGCCCAAGAGACCCAGTACTTC; CDR3 protein: CSVSWQAQETQYF
D gene: TRBD2; J gene: TRBJ2-1; clone size: .; V gene: TRBV6-5; CDR3 DNA: TGTGCCAGCAGTTACTCGAGGAGCGGGGGGGCCCATGAGCAGTTCTTC; CDR3 protein: CASSYSRSGGAHEQFF
D gene: .; J gene: TRBJ1-1; clone size: .; V gene: TRBV7-2; CDR3 DNA: TGTGCCAGCAGCTTAAGGGGGGGGAGCACTGAAGCTTTCTTT; CDR3 protein: CASSLRGGSTEAFF
D gene: .; J gene: TRBJ1-1; clone size: .; V gene: TRBV19; CDR3 DNA: TGTGCCAGTAGTATATCAACAGCGAACACTGAAGCTTTCTTT; CDR3 protein: CASSISTANTEAFF
D gene: TRBD2; J gene: TRBJ2-1; clone size: .; V gene: TRBV11-2; CDR3 DNA: TGTGCCAGCAGCTTAGAGGCGGGGGGGCCGGGGAATGAGCAGTTCTTC; CDR3 protein: CASSLEAGGPGNEQFF
D gene: .; J gene: TRBJ1-6; clone size: .; V gene: TRBV30; CDR3 DNA: TGTGCCTGGAGTGGCGTGACGGGGAATTCACCCCTCCACTTT; CDR3 protein: CAWSGVTGNSPLHF
D gene: TRBD1; J gene: TRBJ2-1; clone size: .; V gene: TRBV5-1; CDR3 DNA: TGCGCCAGCAGCGCCGCGACAGGGCCTTCCTACAATGAGCAGTTCTTC; CDR3 protein: CASSAATGPSYNEQFF
D gene: TRBD2; J gene: TRBJ2-1; clone size: few; V gene: TRBV5-4; CDR3 DNA: TGTGCCAGCAGCCCCGATCAGCGGGGGTACAATGAGCAGTTCTTC; CDR3 protein: CASSPDQRGYNEQFF
D gene: TRBD2; J gene: TRBJ2-1; clone size: .; V gene: TRBV7-2; CDR3 DNA: TGTGCCAGCAGCTCCCTAAGCGGGAGTAGGGATGAGCAGTTCTTC; CDR3 protein: CASSSLSGSRDEQFF
D gene: .; J gene: TRBJ1-5; clone size: .; V gene: TRBV15; CDR3 DNA: TGTGCCACCAGCAGAGATATCGGGGGGGGCGCAGGGCAGCCCCAGCATTTT; CDR3 protein: CATSRDIGGGAGQPQHF
D gene: TRBD1; J gene: TRBJ2-5; clone size: .; V gene: TRBV5-4; CDR3 DNA: TGTGCCAGCCGACAGGGCCGGGAGACCCAGTACTTC; CDR3 protein: CASRQGRETQYF
D gene: .; J gene: TRBJ1-1; clone size: once; V gene: TRBV9; CDR3 DNA: TGTGCCAGCAGCGCCGGGACATTGAACACTGAAGCTTTCTTT; CDR3 protein: CASSAGTLNTEAFF
D gene: .; J gene: TRBJ2-5; clone size: .; V gene: TRBV20-1; CDR3 DNA: TGCAGTGCCTCTAGGGAGGAGACCCAGTACTTC; CDR3 protein: CSASREETQYF
D gene: TRBD1; J gene: TRBJ2-5; clone size: .; V gene: TRBV6-5; CDR3 DNA: TGTGCCAGTGAACGGGACAGGGTTTCTGGGACCCAGTACTTC; CDR3 protein: CASERDRVSGTQYF
D gene: .; J gene: TRBJ2-1; clone size: .; V gene: TRBV25-1; CDR3 DNA: TGTGCCAGCAGTGAATATTCAATCCGGGGTGAGCAGTTCTTC; CDR3 protein: CASSEYSIRGEQFF
D gene: TRBD2; J gene: TRBJ2-7; clone size: once; V gene: TRBV19; CDR3 DNA: TGTGCCAGTAGGCGGACTAGCGGTATCTACGAGCAGTACTTC; CDR3 protein: CASRRTSGIYEQYF
D gene: .; J gene: TRBJ1-1; clone size: .; V gene: TRBV10-1; CDR3 DNA: TGCGCCAGCAGTGAGTCATCCGGGTCGGGCACTGAAGCTTTCTTT; CDR3 protein: CASSESSGSGTEAFF
D gene: TRBD2; J gene: TRBJ2-5; clone size: .; V gene: TRBV7-2; CDR3 DNA: TGTGCCAGCAGCTCGGGACTAGCAACAGAGACCCAGTACTTC; CDR3 protein: CASSSGLATETQYF
D gene: .; J gene: TRBJ2-5; clone size: .; V gene: TRBV7-8; CDR3 DNA: TGTGCCAGCAGCGCCGCCAGGAAAGAGACCCAGTACTTC; CDR3 protein: CASSAARKETQYF
D gene: .; J gene: TRBJ2-3; clone size: .; V gene: TRBV11-2; CDR3 DNA: TGTGCCAGCAGCCAGAACCTAGGGGGACGGGATACGCAGTATTTT; CDR3 protein: CASSQNLGGRDTQYF
D gene: TRBD2; J gene: TRBJ2-3; clone size: .; V gene: TRBV4-3; CDR3 DNA: TGCGCCAGCAGCCAAGATGGTGATAGCGGGTTCGGGCCAGATACGCAGTATTTT; CDR3 protein: CASSQDGDSGFGPDTQYF
D gene: TRBD2; J gene: TRBJ2-1; clone size: .; V gene: TRBV2; CDR3 DNA: TGTGCCAGCAGGAAAGCGGGAGGGCCGGTTTCCTACAATGAGCAGTTCTTC; CDR3 protein: CASRKAGGPVSYNEQFF
D gene: .; J gene: TRBJ1-2; clone size: .; V gene: TRBV11-2; CDR3 DNA: TGTGCCAGCAGTTCCAGGATCCCGGACACCTTC; CDR3 protein: CASSSRIPDTF
D gene: TRBD1; J gene: TRBJ2-2; clone size: .; V gene: TRBV4-1; CDR3 DNA: TGCGCCAGCAGCCGAGGACAGGGGGACACCGGGGAGCTGTTTTTT; CDR3 protein: CASSRGQGDTGELFF
D gene: TRBD1; J gene: TRBJ2-5; clone size: .; V gene: TRBV19; CDR3 DNA: TGTGCCAGTAGTATGAGGGATGGACAGGGCGGGGCCCAGTACTTC; CDR3 protein: CASSMRDGQGGAQYF
D gene: TRBD1; J gene: TRBJ1-1; clone size: .; V gene: TRBV2; CDR3 DNA: TGTGCCAGCAACGCTCAGGGGGCAGGGACTGAAGCTTTCTTT; CDR3 protein: CASNAQGAGTEAFF
D gene: TRBD1; J gene: TRBJ1-2; clone size: .; V gene: TRBV9; CDR3 DNA: TGTGCCAGCAGCGAGTTTGGACAGGGGGTCGGCGGCTACACCTTC; CDR3 protein: CASSEFGQGVGGYTF
D gene: TRBD1; J gene: TRBJ2-2; clone size: .; V gene: TRBV10-3; CDR3 DNA: TGTGCATCGGGACAGCCAACCTCGAACACCGGGGAGCTGTTTTTT; CDR3 protein: CASGQPTSNTGELFF
D gene: TRBD2; J gene: TRBJ2-7; clone size: few; V gene: TRBV2; CDR3 DNA: TGTGCCAGCAGTGACTGGGGAGGGGTCCACCACGAGCAGTACTTC; CDR3 protein: CASSDWGGVHHEQYF
D gene: .; J gene: TRBJ1-5; clone size: once; V gene: TRBV7-2; CDR3 DNA: TGTGCCAGCAGCTTAGTAGCCGGAAATCAGCCCCAGCATTTT; CDR3 protein: CASSLVAGNQPQHF
D gene: .; J gene: TRBJ1-2; clone size: .; V gene: TRBV4-2; CDR3 DNA: TGTGCCAGCAGCCAAAGTTCCTCCGGGTATGGTGGCTACACCTTC; CDR3 protein: CASSQSSSGYGGYTF
D gene: .; J gene: TRBJ1-1; clone size: .; V gene: TRBV6-7; CDR3 DNA: TGTGCCAGCAGTAGAACCCGGGGACACTGGAACACTGAAGCCTTCTTT; CDR3 protein: CASSRTRGHWNTEAFF
D gene: TRBD2; J gene: TRBJ2-3; clone size: .; V gene: TRBV4-1; CDR3 DNA: TGCGCCAGCAGCAGACTAGCGGACACAGATACGCAGTATTTT; CDR3 protein: CASSRLADTDTQYF
D gene: .; J gene: TRBJ2-7; clone size: .; V gene: TRBV7-2; CDR3 DNA: TGTGCCAGCAGCTTTAACCAGGGGCGAAACGAGCAGTACTTC; CDR3 protein: CASSFNQGRNEQYF
D gene: .; J gene: TRBJ1-1; clone size: .; V gene: TRBV7-9; CDR3 DNA: TGTTCCAGCAGCCTCGGGGGCACTGAAGCTTTCTTT; CDR3 protein: CSSSLGGTEAFF
D gene: TRBD2; J gene: TRBJ2-1; clone size: few; V gene: TRBV7-6; CDR3 DNA: TGTGCCAGCAGCTTAGAACTAGCGGGACTGGGTGAGCAGTTCTTC; CDR3 protein: CASSLELAGLGEQFF
D gene: TRBD2; J gene: TRBJ2-1; clone size: once; V gene: TRBV9; CDR3 DNA: TGTGCCAGCAGCTATAGGACTAGCGGGCTTTACAATGAGCAGTTCTTC; CDR3 protein: CASSYRTSGLYNEQFF
D gene: .; J gene: TRBJ1-2; clone size: .; V gene: TRBV20-1; CDR3 DNA: TGCAGTGCTAGAGTAATCGATGGCTACACCTTC; CDR3 protein: CSARVIDGYTF
D gene: .; J gene: TRBJ1-1; clone size: .; V gene: TRBV9; CDR3 DNA: TGTGCCAGCAGCCCAGGAGGCCAAGCCTGGAACACTGAAGCTTTCTTT; CDR3 protein: CASSPGGQAWNTEAFF
D gene: .; J gene: TRBJ1-1; clone size: .; V gene: TRBV18; CDR3 DNA: TGTGCCAGCTCACCCCAGGTCACGATGAACACTGAAGCTTTCTTT; CDR3 protein: CASSPQVTMNTEAFF
D gene: TRBD2; J gene: TRBJ2-1; clone size: .; V gene: TRBV7-9; CDR3 DNA: TGTGCCAGCAGCCCACGGGGGGGGACGGATGAGCAGTTCTTC; CDR3 protein: CASSPRGGTDEQFF
D gene: .; J gene: TRBJ2-2; clone size: .; V gene: TRBV5-4; CDR3 DNA: TGTGCCAGCAGCCTGAACACCGGGGAGCTGTTTTTT; CDR3 protein: CASSLNTGELFF
D gene: .; J gene: TRBJ1-5; clone size: few; V gene: TRBV2; CDR3 DNA: TGTGCCAGCAGTGAAGACAGGGTATTGAGCAATCAGCCCCAGCATTTT; CDR3 protein: CASSEDRVLSNQPQHF